This entry is about one TCR beta chain. Generated by immunoSEQ multiplex PCR, the TCRdb table keeps only in-frame clones and is missing some. The sample consists of about 160,000 clones, roughly 87% of them appearing once. The sample originates from a study of blood T cell repertoires in COVID-19. The overall study: PBMCs, B-cell-depleted T cells, or T cells were the source of the cDNA or gDNA that made up the material.

CDR3 length: 12 amino acids. Between the trimmed V and J ends, which lost 2 bases and 12 bases, there was a span of 10 bases. Germline V gene lookup returns CDR1 MDHEN and CDR2 SYDVKM. The V call is TRBV28, the J call TRBJ1-4, with D tentatively TRBD1 (5 bases). Sequencing was performed on peripheral blood. The sequence came from a woman between 55 and 75 years old who had recovered from COVID-19. This chain's CDR3 is CASSLGQRELFF. CDR3 nucleotides: TGTGCCAGCAGTTTAGGACAACGGGAACTGTTTTTT. Looking up the rest from reference TRBV28 and TRBJ1-4 gives the full variable domain: DVKVTQSSRYLVKRTGEKVFLECVQDMDHENMFWYRQDPGLGLRLIYFSYDVKMKEKGDIPEGYSVSREKKERFSLILESASTNQTSMYLCASSLGQRELFFGSGTQLSVL.